The 25 T cell receptor beta chains reported below all come from one sample, sequenced in a study of CD8 T cells in Susac syndrome. Roughly 0.45 to 1 ug RNA was reverse transcribed with random hexamers. From the immunoSEQ multiplex PCR reads, TCRdb called clonotypes with MiXCR, one entry per CDR3 protein. This sample has around 170,000 distinct CDR3 sequences, with approximately 94% found just once. Sequencing used CD4+ T cells from PBMCs. Receptor source: a human donor with Susac syndrome.

This chain joins TRBV18 and TRBJ1-2; tentative D call: TRBD1 (5 bases). This CDR3 has 16 amino acids. Looked up from germline, CDR1 is KGHSH and CDR2 is LQKENI. V lost 1 base to trimming and J lost 2 bases, with 14 bases between them. The CDR3 protein is CASSPLGAGDNYGYTF. The CDR3, as DNA: TGTGCCAGCTCACCACTTGGTGCGGGGGACAACTATGGCTACACCTTC.

This clonotype was seen just once. The V and J genes are TRBV29-1 and TRBJ2-3; 13 bases are a match to TRBD2. Trimming removed 7 bases from V and 1 base from J; junction bases left unmatched: 5. The CDR3 is 15 residues long. Germline V gene lookup returns CDR1 SQVTM and CDR2 ANQGSEA. The DNA of the CDR3 is TGCAGCGGAGGGACTAGCGGGACCCGCACAGATACGCAGTATTTT. Amino acids: CSGGTSGTRTDTQYF.

The chain couples TRBV29-1 to TRBJ2-3; 10 nucleotides align to TRBD1. The junction had 8 bases not matched to a gene; V was cut back by 6 bases and J by 2 bases. The CDR3 extends over 15 amino acids. Germline-derived CDR1 and CDR2 are SQVTM and ANQGSEA. For the CDR3, the DNA is TGCAGCGTGGACGACAGGGGGCGGAACACAGATACGCAGTATTTT. This gives the protein CSVDDRGRNTDTQYF.

The V call is TRBV20-1, the J call TRBJ1-1; possibly TRBD1 for D (5 bases). The CDR3 spans 13 residues. Germline V gives CDR1 DFQATT, CDR2 SNEGSKA (reference sequence). V shed 0 bases and J shed 6 bases, with 11 bases lying between them. The CDR3 sequence: CSARDISGPEAFF. Here the CDR3 DNA reads TGCAGTGCTAGAGATATATCGGGGCCTGAAGCTTTCTTT.

The chain combines TRBV11-2 with TRBJ1-6; D may be TRBD1 (6 bases). Trimming cost V 7 bases and J 9 bases, with 22 bases left between them. The CDR3 covers 16 residues. The germline V gene encodes CDR1 SGHAT and CDR2 FQNNGV. The CDR3 DNA reads as TGTGCCAGCACCCACAGGGATCTGGCCCTCGTTTCACCCCTCCACTTT. It is translated as CASTHRDLALVSPLHF.

J is TRBJ1-1 and V is TRBV14; D is perhaps TRBD1 (5 bases). The V and J ends lost 4 bases and 1 base respectively, with 13 bases between them. The CDR3 contains 15 residues. Germline V gives CDR1 SGHDN, CDR2 FVKESK. CDR3 in amino acids: CASSPLTGPNTEAFF. As DNA, the CDR3 is TGTGCCAGCAGCCCGCTCACGGGACCGAACACTGAAGCTTTCTTT.

The chain couples TRBV25-1 to TRBJ2-6; 7 bases agree with TRBD1. Germline CDR1 and CDR2: MGHDK and SYGVNS. This CDR3 has 19 residues. After removal of 1 base from V and 0 bases from J, the junction contained 9 bases not matched to a gene. The CDR3 DNA sequence: TGTGCCAGCAGTGAATCCCCGACAGGGAAACTCTCTGGGGCCAACGTCCTGACTTTC. Translating it yields CASSESPTGKLSGANVLTF.

The chain employs TRBV4-1 and TRBJ2-5; TRBD2 matches 8 bases. There are 17 residues in the CDR3. V gave up 0 bases and J gave up 2 bases; unmatched junction bases: 8. Germline V lookup: CDR1 MGHRA, CDR2 YSYEKL. CDR3 residues: CASSQDPGLAGQETQYF. The CDR3 DNA follows: TGCGCCAGCAGCCAAGATCCAGGTTTAGCGGGGCAAGAGACCCAGTACTTC.

The V call is TRBV20-1, the J call TRBJ1-2; D unresolved. CDR3 length equals 14 residues. Trimming cost V 2 bases and J 6 bases, with 16 bases left between them. The germline V gene encodes CDR1 DFQATT and CDR2 SNEGSKA (reference sequence). CDR3 in DNA: TGCAGTGCTAGACGCGCCGGCAGTTCGGATGGCTACACCTTC. Protein product: CSARRAGSSDGYTF.

The chain couples TRBV19 to TRBJ2-1; D unresolved. CDR3 length: 13 residues. The ends were cut back, 7 bases at V and 3 bases at J, with 10 bases in the middle. CDR1 and CDR2 from the germline V gene are LNHDA and SQIVND (reference sequence). The CDR3 protein is CASTPKSYNEQFF. CDR3 nucleotide sequence: TGTGCCAGTACCCCAAAAAGCTACAATGAGCAGTTCTTC. The full variable domain, in which reference TRBV19 and TRBJ2-1 provide the parts outside the CDR3, is DGGITQSPKYLFRKEGQNVTLSCEQNLNHDAMYWYRQDPGQGLRLIYYSQIVNDFQKGDIAEGYSVSREKKESFPLTVTSAQKNPTAFYLCASTPKSYNEQFFGPGTRLTVL.

This chain joins TRBV12-3 or TRBV12-4 and TRBJ2-7, with 8 bases fitting TRBD1. V lost 2 bases, J lost 6 bases, and 3 bases stayed unmatched. This CDR3 contains 13 residues. The CDR3 DNA is TGTGCCAGCAGTTTACGTACAGGGGGCGAGCAGTACTTC. As protein: CASSLRTGGEQYF.

The V and J genes are TRBV30 and TRBJ2-5, with 7 bases that match TRBD2. This CDR3 comprises 12 residues. CDR1 is GTSNPN and CDR2 is SVGIG in the germline V gene (reference sequence). Trimming at V came to 0 bases and at J to 9 bases, leaving 4 bases not matched to a gene. The CDR3: CAWSVVGGSQYF. CDR3 nucleotide sequence: TGTGCCTGGAGTGTAGTCGGGGGGTCCCAGTACTTC.

The chain uses TRBV28 and TRBJ2-2; no definite D call. The germline V gene has CDR1 MDHEN and CDR2 SYDVKM. V lost 5 bases and J lost 0, with 10 bases in between. The CDR3 is 15 residues long. The CDR3 here is CASSLSLPNTGELFF. The CDR3 DNA is TGTGCCAGCAGTCTATCGCTTCCGAACACCGGGGAGCTGTTTTTT.

The CDR3: CASSDWDPGANVLTF. The CDR3 DNA sequence: TGTGCCAGCAGTGATTGGGACCCTGGGGCCAACGTCCTGACTTTC. This sequence joins TRBV2 and TRBJ2-6; D may correspond to TRBD1 or TRBD2 (5 bases each). The CDR3 consists of 15 residues. The V end was cut by 3 bases, the J end by 2 bases, with 8 bases between. Germline assignment: CDR1 SNHLY and CDR2 FYNNEI.

J is TRBJ1-6 and V is TRBV20-1; maybe TRBD1 (5 bases). CDR3 size: 13 residues. CDR1 and CDR2 from the germline V gene are DFQATT and SNEGSKA (reference sequence). V lost 3 bases to trimming and J lost 5 bases, with 8 bases between them. CDR3 sequence: CSASGGDNSPLHF. CDR3 in DNA: TGCAGTGCTAGTGGAGGGGATAATTCACCCCTCCACTTT.

The J gene is TRBJ2-1, the V gene TRBV3-1; D is perhaps TRBD2 (5 bases). The CDR3 is 12 amino acids. Deletions cut 0 bases from V and 13 bases from J, with 10 bases between. CDR1 and CDR2 from the germline V gene are LGHDT and YNNKEL (reference sequence). CDR3: CASSQDLAYQFF. Here the CDR3 DNA reads TGTGCCAGCAGCCAAGATCTAGCCTACCAGTTCTTC.

The DNA of the CDR3 is TGTGCCAGCAGCCCCGGGACAGGAGAAAATTCACCCCTCCACTTT. It encodes CASSPGTGENSPLHF. V usage is TRBV7-9 and J usage is TRBJ1-6, with TRBD1 identical over 8 bases. The CDR3 spans 15 residues. V dropped 5 bases and J dropped 7; count of bases not matched to a gene: 7. CDR1 and CDR2 (germline): SEHNR, FQNEAQ (reference sequence).

The DNA of the CDR3 is TGTGCCAGCAGCTTAATCCCGGCGGACACCGGGGAGCTGTTTTTT. Residues: CASSLIPADTGELFF. The genes are TRBV11-2 and TRBJ2-2; no reliable D call. This CDR3 spans 15 amino acids. V lost 2 bases and J lost 3, with 10 bases in between. Germline V gene lookup returns CDR1 SGHAT and CDR2 FQNNGV.

V and J are TRBV10-3 and TRBJ2-5, with D possibly matching TRBD1 (6 bases). Germline values: CDR1 ENHRY, CDR2 SYGVKD. CDR3 size: 15 residues. Trimming took 6 bases from V and 0 from J, leaving 14 bases between them. Here the CDR3 DNA reads TGTGCCATCAGCTGGGGGCGACCCGACCAAGAGACCCAGTACTTC. It is translated as CAISWGRPDQETQYF.

The table lists this clonotype with a count of one. V is TRBV20-1 and J is TRBJ1-1; the D gene is possibly TRBD1 (6 bases). The CDR3 extends over 13 amino acids. Deletions cut 2 bases from V and 5 bases from J, with 12 bases between. The germline V gene has CDR1 DFQATT and CDR2 SNEGSKA (reference sequence). CDR3 DNA: TGCAGTGCTAGAAGGGACATTCTAACTGAAGCTTTCTTT. Its protein is CSARRDILTEAFF.

The chain couples TRBV30 to TRBJ1-2; D unclear. This CDR3 comprises 13 residues. Germline CDR1 is GTSNPN and CDR2 is SVGIG (reference sequence). Trimming took off 3 bases at V and 0 bases at J, with 8 bases between the two ends. In DNA form, the CDR3 reads TGTGCCTGGAGGACCGCAGCTAACTATGGCTACACCTTC. This translates into CAWRTAANYGYTF.

The V gene is TRBV18, the J gene TRBJ2-6; D gene ambiguous. Germline V CDR1 and CDR2: KGHSH, LQKENI. This CDR3 has 15 residues. V lost 1 base to trimming and J lost 1 base, with 5 bases between them. CDR3 protein: CASSPQGSGANVLTF. CDR3 DNA: TGTGCCAGCTCACCACAGGGTTCTGGGGCCAACGTCCTGACTTTC.

The V and J genes are TRBV5-1 and TRBJ1-6, with D possibly matching TRBD1 (6 bases). V dropped 0 bases and J dropped 7 bases, with 14 bases sitting between them. This CDR3 spans 16 amino acids. Germline V CDR1 and CDR2: SGHRS, YFSETQ. CDR3 sequence reads: CASSLGYPGQNSPLHF. The CDR3 DNA is TGCGCCAGCAGCTTGGGGTACCCGGGACAAAATTCACCCCTCCACTTT.

J is TRBJ2-7 and V is TRBV4-2; 8 bases are shared with TRBD2. V lost 0 bases to trimming and J lost 6 bases; unmatched junction nucleotides: 7. The CDR3 sequence is 15 residues long. The V gene's germline CDR1 is LGHNA and CDR2 YNFKEQ. The CDR3 region is CASSQDYGGAGEQYF. CDR3 DNA: TGTGCCAGCAGCCAAGATTACGGGGGGGCCGGCGAGCAGTACTTC.

This chain uses TRBV2 with TRBJ2-4; D not certain. Germline values: CDR1 SNHLY, CDR2 FYNNEI. Trimming cost V 6 bases and J 0 bases, with 6 bases left between them. This CDR3 is built from 13 residues. The CDR3 here is CASRYEAKNIQYF. The CDR3 DNA follows: TGTGCCAGCAGATATGAAGCCAAAAACATTCAGTACTTC.